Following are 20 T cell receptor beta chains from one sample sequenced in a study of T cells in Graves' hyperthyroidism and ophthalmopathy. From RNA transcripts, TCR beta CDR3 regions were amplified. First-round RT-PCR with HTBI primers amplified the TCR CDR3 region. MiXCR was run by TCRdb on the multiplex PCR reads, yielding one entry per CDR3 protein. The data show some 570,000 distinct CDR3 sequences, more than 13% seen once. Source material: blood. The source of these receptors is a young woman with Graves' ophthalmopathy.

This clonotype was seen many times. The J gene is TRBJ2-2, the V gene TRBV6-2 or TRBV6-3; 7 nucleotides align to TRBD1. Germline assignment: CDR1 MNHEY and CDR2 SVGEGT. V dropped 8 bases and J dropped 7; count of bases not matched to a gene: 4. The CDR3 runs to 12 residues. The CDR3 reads CASGQAFGELFF. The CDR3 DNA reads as TGTGCCAGCGGACAGGCATTCGGGGAGCTGTTTTTT.

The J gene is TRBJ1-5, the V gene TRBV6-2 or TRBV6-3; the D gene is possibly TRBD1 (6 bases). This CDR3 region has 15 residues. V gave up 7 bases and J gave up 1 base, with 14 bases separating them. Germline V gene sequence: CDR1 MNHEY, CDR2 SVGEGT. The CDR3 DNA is TGTGCCAGCACCACAGGGTTTGGAAGCAATCAGCCCCAGCATTTT. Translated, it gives CASTTGFGSNQPQHF.

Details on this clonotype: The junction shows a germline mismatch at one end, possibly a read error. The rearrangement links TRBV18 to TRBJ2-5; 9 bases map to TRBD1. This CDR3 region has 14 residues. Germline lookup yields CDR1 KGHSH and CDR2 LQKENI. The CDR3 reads CASPPRTGEETQYF. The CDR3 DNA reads TGTGCCAGCCCACCACGGACAGGGGAGGAGACCCAGTACTTC.

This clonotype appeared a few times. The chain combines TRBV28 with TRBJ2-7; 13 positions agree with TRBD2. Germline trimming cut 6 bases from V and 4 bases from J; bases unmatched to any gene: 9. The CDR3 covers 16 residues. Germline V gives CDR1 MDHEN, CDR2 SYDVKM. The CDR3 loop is CASSGRGLAGRYEQYF. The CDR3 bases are TGTGCCAGCAGCGGAAGGGGACTAGCGGGAAGGTACGAGCAGTACTTC.

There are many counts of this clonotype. CDR3: CASSTGLVSSYEQYF. In nucleotides, the CDR3 is TGTGCCAGCAGCACCGGACTAGTAAGCTCCTACGAGCAGTACTTC. V and J are TRBV5-6 and TRBJ2-7, with 7 bases aligning to TRBD2. The CDR3 has 15 amino acids. Germline-derived CDR1 and CDR2 are SGHDT and YYEEEE. V was clipped by 4 bases and J by 0 bases; unmatched bases: 7.

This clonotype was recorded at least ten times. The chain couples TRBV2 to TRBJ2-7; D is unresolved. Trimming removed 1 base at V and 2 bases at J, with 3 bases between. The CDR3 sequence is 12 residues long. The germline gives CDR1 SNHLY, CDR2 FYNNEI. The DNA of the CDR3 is TGTGCCAGCAGTGAAGAACCCTACGAGCAGTACTTC. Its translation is CASSEEPYEQYF.

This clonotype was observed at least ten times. The CDR3 spells CASSLARGAYTDTQYF. The CDR3 DNA reads TGTGCCAGCAGTTTGGCCCGGGGGGCGTACACAGATACGCAGTATTTT. The V and J genes are TRBV28 and TRBJ2-3; possibly TRBD2 for D (7 bases). There are 16 residues in the CDR3. CDR1 is MDHEN and CDR2 is SYDVKM in the germline V gene. Trimming pared 3 bases from V and 2 bases from J, leaving 15 bases between.

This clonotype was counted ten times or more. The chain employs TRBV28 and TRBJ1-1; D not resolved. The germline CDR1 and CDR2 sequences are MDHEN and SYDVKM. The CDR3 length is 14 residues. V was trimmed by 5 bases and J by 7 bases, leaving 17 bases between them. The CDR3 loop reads CASSPRRGGIEAFF. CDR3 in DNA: TGTGCCAGCAGTCCCCGAAGAGGCGGTATTGAAGCTTTCTTT.

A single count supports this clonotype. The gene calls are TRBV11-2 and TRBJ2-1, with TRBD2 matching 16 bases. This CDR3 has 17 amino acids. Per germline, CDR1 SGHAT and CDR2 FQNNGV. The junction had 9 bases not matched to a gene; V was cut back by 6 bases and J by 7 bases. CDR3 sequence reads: CASRRPGLAGGSNEQFF. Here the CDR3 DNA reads TGTGCCAGCAGAAGACCGGGACTAGCGGGAGGGTCTAATGAGCAGTTCTTC. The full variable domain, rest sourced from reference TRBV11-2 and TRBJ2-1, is EAGVAQSPRYKIIEKRQSVAFWCNPISGHATLYWYQQILGQGPKLLIQFQNNGVVDDSQLPKDRFSAERLKGVDSTLKIQPAKLEDSAVYLCASRRPGLAGGSNEQFFGPGTRLTVL.

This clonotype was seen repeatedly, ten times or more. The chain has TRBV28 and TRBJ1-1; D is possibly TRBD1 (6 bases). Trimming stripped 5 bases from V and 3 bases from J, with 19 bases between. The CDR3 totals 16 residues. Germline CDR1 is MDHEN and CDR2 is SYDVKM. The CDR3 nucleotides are TGTGCCAGCAGTCCTTCTTTACCGGGGGCTGACACTGAAGCTTTCTTT. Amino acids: CASSPSLPGADTEAFF.

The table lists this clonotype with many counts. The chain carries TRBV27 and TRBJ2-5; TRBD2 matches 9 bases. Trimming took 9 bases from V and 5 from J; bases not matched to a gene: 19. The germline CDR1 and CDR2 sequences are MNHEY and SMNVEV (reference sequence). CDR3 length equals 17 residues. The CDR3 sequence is CASSASGAGGHGETQYF. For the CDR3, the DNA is TGTGCCAGTAGTGCGTCCGGGGCGGGAGGGCATGGGGAGACCCAGTACTTC.

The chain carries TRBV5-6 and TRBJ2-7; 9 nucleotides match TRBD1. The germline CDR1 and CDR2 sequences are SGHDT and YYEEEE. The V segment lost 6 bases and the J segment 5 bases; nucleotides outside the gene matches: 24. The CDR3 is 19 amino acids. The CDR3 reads CASTPNLQGARRVYHEQYF. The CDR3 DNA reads TGTGCCAGCACCCCGAACTTACAGGGGGCGCGTCGGGTGTACCACGAGCAGTACTTC.

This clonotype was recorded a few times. Here the CDR3 reads CASSPPDGDTQYF. The CDR3 nucleotides read TGTGCCAGCTCACCGCCTGACGGGGATACGCAGTATTTT. This chain links TRBV18 with TRBJ2-3; D unclear. Deletions cut 3 bases from V and 6 bases from J, with 10 bases between. CDR3 length: 13 residues. In germline, CDR1 is KGHSH, CDR2 LQKENI.

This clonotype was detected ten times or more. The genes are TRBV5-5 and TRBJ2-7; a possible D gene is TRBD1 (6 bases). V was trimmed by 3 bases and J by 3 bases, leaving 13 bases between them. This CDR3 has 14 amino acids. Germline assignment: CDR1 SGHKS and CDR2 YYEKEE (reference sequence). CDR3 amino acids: CASSSHEDSYEQYF. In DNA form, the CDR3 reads TGTGCCAGCAGCTCTCACGAGGACAGCTACGAGCAGTACTTC.

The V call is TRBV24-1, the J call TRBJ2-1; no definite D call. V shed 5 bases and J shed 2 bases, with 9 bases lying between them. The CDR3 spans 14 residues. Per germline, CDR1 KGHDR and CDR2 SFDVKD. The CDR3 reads CATSARAPYNEQFF. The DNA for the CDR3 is TGTGCCACCAGTGCCCGCGCCCCCTACAATGAGCAGTTCTTC.

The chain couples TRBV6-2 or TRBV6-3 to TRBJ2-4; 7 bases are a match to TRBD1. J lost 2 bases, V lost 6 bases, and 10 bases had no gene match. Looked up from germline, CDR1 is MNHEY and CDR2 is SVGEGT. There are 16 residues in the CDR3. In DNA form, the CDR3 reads TGTGCCAGCAGCCCGACAGGGTCGTCTCCCAAAAACATTCAGTACTTC. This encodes CASSPTGSSPKNIQYF.

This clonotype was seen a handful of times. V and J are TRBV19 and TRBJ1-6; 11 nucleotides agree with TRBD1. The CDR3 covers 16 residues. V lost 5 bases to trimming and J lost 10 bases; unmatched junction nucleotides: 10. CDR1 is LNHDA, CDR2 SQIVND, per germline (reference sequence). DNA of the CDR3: TGTGCCAGTAGTCTAGCTGGACAGGGGGCCGAGTCACCCCTCCACTTT. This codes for CASSLAGQGAESPLHF.

CDR3 nucleotides: TGTGCCACCAGTGACCGTGACAGGAATTCCTACAATGAGCAGTTCTTC. Amino acids: CATSDRDRNSYNEQFF. The gene calls are TRBV24-1 and TRBJ2-1; tentatively, D is TRBD1 (6 bases). Germline loops: CDR1 KGHDR, CDR2 SFDVKD. The CDR3 runs 16 residues. Trimming pared 4 bases from V and 1 base from J, leaving 13 bases between.

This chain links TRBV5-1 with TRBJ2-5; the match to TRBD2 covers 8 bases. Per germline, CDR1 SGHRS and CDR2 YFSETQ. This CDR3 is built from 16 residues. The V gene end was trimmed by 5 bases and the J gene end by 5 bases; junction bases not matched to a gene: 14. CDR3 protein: CASRLRGGTPYETQYF. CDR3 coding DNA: TGCGCCAGCAGGTTACGGGGGGGGACCCCGTATGAGACCCAGTACTTC.

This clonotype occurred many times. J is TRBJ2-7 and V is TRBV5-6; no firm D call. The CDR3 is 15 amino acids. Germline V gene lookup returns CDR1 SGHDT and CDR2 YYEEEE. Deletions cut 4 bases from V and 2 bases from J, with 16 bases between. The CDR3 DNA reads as TGTGCCAGCAGCCGCCCGCTCCCCCGGGCCTACGAGCAGTACTTC. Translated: CASSRPLPRAYEQYF.